A selection of T cell receptor beta chains follows, all from one sample in a study of OX40 agonist ivuxolimab in advanced cancers. Clones were read by immunoSEQ multiplex PCR, and TCRdb kept only the in-frame ones, dropping some. The table lists fewer than 55,000 clones, over 80% of them singletons. This material consisted of CD4+ or CD8+ T cells sorted from blood, taken in a trial of the OX40 agonist ivuxolimab. All receptors come from an adult with an advanced solid tumor such as melanoma, head and neck, liver or kidney cancer. Each CDR3 is given with its conserved first and last residue. A D gene is named only where the DNA matches it firmly. Size is stated for part of the rows, as once, few or many counts, or as a class when the clone is expanded.

v_call: TRBV11-2; d_call: NA; j_call: TRBJ2-5; clone_size: NA; cdr3_aa: CASSLDGLGQETQYF; cdr3_nt: TGTGCCAGCAGCTTAGACGGACTGGGACAAGAGACCCAGTACTTC
v_call: TRBV6-6; d_call: TRBD2; j_call: TRBJ2-6; clone_size: NA; cdr3_aa: CASRYGGAAGANVLTF; cdr3_nt: TGTGCCAGCAGATACGGGGGGGCGGCCGGGGCCAACGTCCTGACTTTC
v_call: TRBV18; d_call: NA; j_call: TRBJ2-3; clone_size: NA; cdr3_aa: CASSRRSGTDTQYF; cdr3_nt: TGTGCCAGCTCACGGAGGAGCGGCACAGATACGCAGTATTTT
v_call: TRBV10-1; d_call: TRBD2; j_call: TRBJ2-1; clone_size: NA; cdr3_aa: CASSESLAGPYNEQFF; cdr3_nt: TGCGCCAGCAGTGAGAGCCTAGCGGGGCCTTACAATGAGCAGTTCTTC
v_call: TRBV6-1; d_call: NA; j_call: TRBJ2-3; clone_size: NA; cdr3_aa: CATSGGGSTDTQYF; cdr3_nt: TGTGCCACCTCAGGCGGGGGCAGCACAGATACGCAGTATTTT
v_call: TRBV5-4; d_call: NA; j_call: TRBJ1-2; clone_size: NA; cdr3_aa: CASSDKDRRLGYTF; cdr3_nt: TGTGCCAGCAGCGATAAAGACAGGAGGCTAGGCTACACCTTC
v_call: TRBV5-1; d_call: TRBD1; j_call: TRBJ1-4; clone_size: few; cdr3_aa: CASSLALGTANEKLFF; cdr3_nt: TGCGCCAGCAGCTTGGCCCTTGGGACAGCTAATGAAAAACTGTTTTTT
v_call: TRBV7-9; d_call: NA; j_call: TRBJ1-3; clone_size: NA; cdr3_aa: CASSLPRAGGNTIYF; cdr3_nt: TGTGCCAGCAGCTTACCACGGGCAGGGGGAAACACCATATATTTT
v_call: TRBV5-4; d_call: NA; j_call: TRBJ1-6; clone_size: NA; cdr3_aa: CASSFRDGYNSPLHF; cdr3_nt: TGTGCCAGCAGTTTCCGGGACGGTTATAATTCACCCCTCCACTTT
v_call: TRBV28; d_call: TRBD2; j_call: TRBJ2-2; clone_size: NA; cdr3_aa: CASTSLGLATGELFF; cdr3_nt: TGTGCCAGCACGAGCCTCGGACTAGCCACCGGGGAGCTGTTTTTT
v_call: TRBV19; d_call: TRBD1; j_call: TRBJ2-3; clone_size: NA; cdr3_aa: CASSKGQASTDTQYF; cdr3_nt: TGTGCCAGTAGCAAGGGACAGGCTAGCACAGATACGCAGTATTTT
v_call: TRBV6-5; d_call: NA; j_call: TRBJ2-4; clone_size: NA; cdr3_aa: CASTRKGGGKNIQYF; cdr3_nt: TGTGCCAGCACAAGAAAGGGAGGGGGCAAAAACATTCAGTACTTC
v_call: TRBV7-2; d_call: NA; j_call: TRBJ1-1; clone_size: NA; cdr3_aa: CASSSGQVTEAFF; cdr3_nt: TGTGCCAGCAGCTCAGGGCAGGTAACTGAAGCTTTCTTT
v_call: TRBV5-1; d_call: NA; j_call: TRBJ2-1; clone_size: once; cdr3_aa: CASSLEQGLGEQFF; cdr3_nt: TGCGCCAGCAGCTTGGAACAGGGTTTGGGCGAGCAGTTCTTC
v_call: TRBV5-8; d_call: NA; j_call: TRBJ1-1; clone_size: NA; cdr3_aa: CASSLGYKGNTEAFF; cdr3_nt: TGTGCCAGCAGCTTGGGTTATAAGGGGAACACTGAAGCTTTCTTT
v_call: TRBV5-1; d_call: TRBD1; j_call: TRBJ1-2; clone_size: NA; cdr3_aa: CASSLFSPAISDRDGYTF; cdr3_nt: TGCGCCAGCAGCTTGTTTTCCCCAGCTATTTCGGACAGGGACGGCTACACCTTC
v_call: TRBV28; d_call: NA; j_call: TRBJ1-1; clone_size: NA; cdr3_aa: CASKPGRLNTEAFF; cdr3_nt: TGTGCCAGCAAGCCGGGACGACTCAACACTGAAGCTTTCTTT
v_call: TRBV6-6; d_call: NA; j_call: TRBJ2-3; clone_size: NA; cdr3_aa: CASSSPGLSTDTQYF; cdr3_nt: TGTGCCAGCAGTTCCCCGGGACTTAGCACAGATACGCAGTATTTT
v_call: TRBV20-1; d_call: NA; j_call: TRBJ1-2; clone_size: NA; cdr3_aa: CSARAIGGYTF; cdr3_nt: TGCAGTGCTAGGGCAATAGGGGGCTACACCTTC
v_call: TRBV28; d_call: TRBD1; j_call: TRBJ1-5; clone_size: NA; cdr3_aa: CASRPMTGANQPQHF; cdr3_nt: TGTGCCAGCAGGCCCATGACAGGGGCAAATCAGCCCCAGCATTTT
v_call: TRBV28; d_call: NA; j_call: TRBJ2-2; clone_size: NA; cdr3_aa: CASSRGLFTGELFF; cdr3_nt: TGTGCCAGCAGCCGGGGGTTGTTTACCGGGGAGCTGTTTTTT
v_call: TRBV30; d_call: NA; j_call: TRBJ1-2; clone_size: NA; cdr3_aa: CAWSSWTSNYGYTF; cdr3_nt: TGTGCCTGGAGTTCCTGGACTTCTAACTATGGCTACACCTTC
v_call: TRBV2; d_call: NA; j_call: TRBJ2-1; clone_size: NA; cdr3_aa: CASGRTVDNEQFF; cdr3_nt: TGTGCCAGCGGCCGGACCGTTGACAATGAGCAGTTCTTC
v_call: TRBV18; d_call: TRBD1; j_call: TRBJ1-4; clone_size: NA; cdr3_aa: CASSGTAWNEKLFF; cdr3_nt: TGTGCCAGCTCAGGGACAGCGTGGAATGAAAAACTGTTTTTT
v_call: TRBV5-5; d_call: NA; j_call: TRBJ2-1; clone_size: NA; cdr3_aa: CASSLAPGRAVNNEQFF; cdr3_nt: TGTGCCAGCAGCTTGGCGCCGGGCAGGGCTGTCAACAATGAGCAGTTCTTC
v_call: TRBV2; d_call: NA; j_call: TRBJ2-2; clone_size: once; cdr3_aa: CASRQYTGELFF; cdr3_nt: TGTGCCAGCAGGCAATACACCGGGGAGCTGTTTTTT
v_call: TRBV2; d_call: NA; j_call: TRBJ2-3; clone_size: NA; cdr3_aa: CARGPVRSDTQYF; cdr3_nt: TGTGCCAGGGGTCCAGTTAGGTCAGATACGCAGTATTTT
v_call: TRBV5-1; d_call: NA; j_call: TRBJ2-3; clone_size: NA; cdr3_aa: CASSFITGTDTQYF; cdr3_nt: TGCGCCAGCAGCTTCATAACAGGCACAGATACGCAGTATTTT
v_call: TRBV18; d_call: NA; j_call: TRBJ2-4; clone_size: NA; cdr3_aa: CASSLQDNTGLTSGKNIQYF; cdr3_nt: TGTGCCAGCTCACTCCAGGACAATACAGGTCTGACGTCCGGCAAAAACATTCAGTACTTC
v_call: TRBV4-2; d_call: NA; j_call: TRBJ2-2; clone_size: NA; cdr3_aa: CASSQNFVTGELFF; cdr3_nt: TGTGCCAGCAGCCAAAATTTCGTCACCGGGGAGCTGTTTTTT
v_call: TRBV7-6; d_call: NA; j_call: TRBJ1-5; clone_size: NA; cdr3_aa: CASRGMKDQPQHF; cdr3_nt: TGTGCCAGCCGGGGGATGAAGGATCAGCCCCAGCATTTT
v_call: TRBV6-1; d_call: NA; j_call: TRBJ1-5; clone_size: NA; cdr3_aa: CASSETSPYSNQPQHF; cdr3_nt: TGTGCCAGCAGTGAAACTTCTCCTTATAGCAATCAGCCCCAGCATTTT
v_call: TRBV2; d_call: TRBD1; j_call: TRBJ1-2; clone_size: NA; cdr3_aa: CATQGQGVDGYTF; cdr3_nt: TGTGCCACCCAGGGACAGGGGGTTGATGGCTACACCTTC
v_call: TRBV6-5; d_call: NA; j_call: TRBJ1-2; clone_size: few; cdr3_aa: CASSGGEGLGYTF; cdr3_nt: TGTGCCAGCTCGGGTGGTGAGGGCCTCGGCTACACCTTC
v_call: TRBV6-1; d_call: TRBD1; j_call: TRBJ1-4; clone_size: NA; cdr3_aa: CASSDTDRDEKLFF; cdr3_nt: TGTGCCAGCAGTGATACCGACAGGGATGAAAAACTGTTTTTT
v_call: TRBV7-2; d_call: NA; j_call: TRBJ2-2; clone_size: few; cdr3_aa: CASSLGGQLTGELFF; cdr3_nt: TGTGCCAGCAGCTTAGGGGGCCAGCTCACCGGGGAGCTGTTTTTT
v_call: TRBV4-2; d_call: TRBD2; j_call: TRBJ2-1; clone_size: once; cdr3_aa: CASSQGLAGNEQFF; cdr3_nt: TGTGCCAGCAGCCAAGGGCTAGCGGGGAATGAGCAGTTCTTC
v_call: TRBV19; d_call: NA; j_call: TRBJ1-2; clone_size: medium-sized; cdr3_aa: CASSMDGRYGYTF; cdr3_nt: TGTGCCAGTAGTATGGACGGCCGCTATGGCTACACCTTC
v_call: TRBV6-1; d_call: NA; j_call: TRBJ2-5; clone_size: NA; cdr3_aa: CASSFDEQETQYF; cdr3_nt: TGTGCCAGCAGTTTCGACGAACAAGAGACCCAGTACTTC
v_call: TRBV5-4; d_call: NA; j_call: TRBJ2-5; clone_size: NA; cdr3_aa: CASSLMGTQETQYF; cdr3_nt: TGTGCCAGCAGTCTGATGGGCACCCAAGAGACCCAGTACTTC
v_call: TRBV29-1; d_call: TRBD1; j_call: TRBJ1-1; clone_size: few; cdr3_aa: CSVRTGEAEAFF; cdr3_nt: TGCAGCGTAAGGACAGGGGAGGCTGAAGCTTTCTTT
v_call: TRBV7-2; d_call: NA; j_call: TRBJ2-5; clone_size: NA; cdr3_aa: CASSLGLGETQYF; cdr3_nt: TGTGCCAGCAGCTTAGGTCTCGGGGAGACCCAGTACTTC
v_call: TRBV5-1; d_call: NA; j_call: TRBJ2-5; clone_size: NA; cdr3_aa: CASSLDVEVETQYF; cdr3_nt: TGCGCCAGCAGCTTGGATGTAGAGGTAGAGACCCAGTACTTC
v_call: TRBV14; d_call: NA; j_call: TRBJ2-7; clone_size: NA; cdr3_aa: CASSLNPIGEQYF; cdr3_nt: TGTGCCAGCAGCCTAAACCCCATTGGGGAGCAGTACTTC
v_call: TRBV5-6; d_call: TRBD1; j_call: TRBJ1-4; clone_size: NA; cdr3_aa: CASSLGTGNEKLFF; cdr3_nt: TGTGCCAGCAGCCTCGGGACAGGGAATGAAAAACTGTTTTTT
v_call: TRBV4-3; d_call: NA; j_call: TRBJ2-1; clone_size: NA; cdr3_aa: CASSQARRGGYNEQFF; cdr3_nt: TGCGCCAGCAGCCAAGCCCGAAGGGGCGGATACAATGAGCAGTTCTTC
v_call: TRBV20-1; d_call: NA; j_call: TRBJ1-1; clone_size: NA; cdr3_aa: CSAGRNTEAFF; cdr3_nt: TGCAGTGCCGGCAGGAACACTGAAGCTTTCTTT
v_call: TRBV2; d_call: NA; j_call: TRBJ2-7; clone_size: few; cdr3_aa: CASTRKQDQYF; cdr3_nt: TGTGCCAGCACCCGTAAACAGGACCAGTACTTC
v_call: TRBV5-4; d_call: NA; j_call: TRBJ2-3; clone_size: few; cdr3_aa: CASSGGGGLSRTDTQYF; cdr3_nt: TGTGCCAGCAGCGGGGGCGGGGGCCTCTCCCGCACAGATACGCAGTATTTT
v_call: TRBV7-9; d_call: NA; j_call: TRBJ1-2; clone_size: NA; cdr3_aa: CASSPGGDYGYTF; cdr3_nt: TGTGCCAGCAGCCCTGGAGGGGACTATGGCTACACCTTC
v_call: TRBV27; d_call: NA; j_call: TRBJ2-2; clone_size: NA; cdr3_aa: CASSLYRDTGELFF; cdr3_nt: TGTGCCAGCAGCCTATACAGGGACACCGGGGAGCTGTTTTTT
v_call: TRBV5-4; d_call: NA; j_call: TRBJ2-6; clone_size: once; cdr3_aa: CASSLAQGSSGANVLTF; cdr3_nt: TGTGCCAGCAGCTTGGCTCAGGGGTCCTCTGGGGCCAACGTCCTGACTTTC